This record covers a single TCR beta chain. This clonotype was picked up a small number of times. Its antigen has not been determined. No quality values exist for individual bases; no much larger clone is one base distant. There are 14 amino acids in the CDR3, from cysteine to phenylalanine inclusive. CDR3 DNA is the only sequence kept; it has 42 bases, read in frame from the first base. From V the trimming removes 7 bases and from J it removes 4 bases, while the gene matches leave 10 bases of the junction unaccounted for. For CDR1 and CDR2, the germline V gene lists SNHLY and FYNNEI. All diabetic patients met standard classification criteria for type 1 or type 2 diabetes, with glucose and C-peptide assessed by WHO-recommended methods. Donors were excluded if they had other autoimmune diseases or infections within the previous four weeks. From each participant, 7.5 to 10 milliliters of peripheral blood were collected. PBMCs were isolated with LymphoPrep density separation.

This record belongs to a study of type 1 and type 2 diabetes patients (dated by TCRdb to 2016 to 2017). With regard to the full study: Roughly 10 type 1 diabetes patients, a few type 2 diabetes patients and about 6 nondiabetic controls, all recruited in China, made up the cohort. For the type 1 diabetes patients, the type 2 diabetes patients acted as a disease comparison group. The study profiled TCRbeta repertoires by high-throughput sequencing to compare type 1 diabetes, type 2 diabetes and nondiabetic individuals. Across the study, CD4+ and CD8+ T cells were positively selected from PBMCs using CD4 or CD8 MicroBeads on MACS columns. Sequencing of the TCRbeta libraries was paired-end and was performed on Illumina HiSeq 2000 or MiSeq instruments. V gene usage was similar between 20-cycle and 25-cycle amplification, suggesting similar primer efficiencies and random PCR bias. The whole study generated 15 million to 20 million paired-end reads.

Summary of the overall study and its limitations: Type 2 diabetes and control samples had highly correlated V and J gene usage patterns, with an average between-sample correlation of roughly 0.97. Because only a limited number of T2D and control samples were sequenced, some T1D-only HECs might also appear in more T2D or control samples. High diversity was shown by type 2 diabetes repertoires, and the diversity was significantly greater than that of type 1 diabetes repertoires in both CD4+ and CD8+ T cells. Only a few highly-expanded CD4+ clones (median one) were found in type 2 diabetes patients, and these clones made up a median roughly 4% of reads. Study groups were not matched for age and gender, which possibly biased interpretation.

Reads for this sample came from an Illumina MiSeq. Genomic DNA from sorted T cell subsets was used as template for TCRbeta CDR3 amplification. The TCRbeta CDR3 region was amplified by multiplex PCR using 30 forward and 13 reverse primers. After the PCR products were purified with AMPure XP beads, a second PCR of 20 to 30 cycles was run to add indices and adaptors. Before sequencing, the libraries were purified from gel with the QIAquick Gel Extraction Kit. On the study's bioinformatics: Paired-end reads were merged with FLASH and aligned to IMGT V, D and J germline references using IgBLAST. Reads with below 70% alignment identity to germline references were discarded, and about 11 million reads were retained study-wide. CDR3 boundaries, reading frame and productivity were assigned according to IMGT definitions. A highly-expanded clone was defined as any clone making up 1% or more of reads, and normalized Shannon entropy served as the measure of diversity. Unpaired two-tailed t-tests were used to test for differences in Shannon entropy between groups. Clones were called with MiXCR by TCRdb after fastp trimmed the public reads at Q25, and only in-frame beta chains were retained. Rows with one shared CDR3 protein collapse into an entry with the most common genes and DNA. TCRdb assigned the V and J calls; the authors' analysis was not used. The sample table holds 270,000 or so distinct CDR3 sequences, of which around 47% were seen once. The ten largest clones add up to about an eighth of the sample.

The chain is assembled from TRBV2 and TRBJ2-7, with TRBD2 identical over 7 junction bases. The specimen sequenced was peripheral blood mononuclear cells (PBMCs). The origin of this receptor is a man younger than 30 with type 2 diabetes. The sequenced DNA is TGTGCCAGCAAAGAGGGACTATTGCAATACGAGCAGTACTTC. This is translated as CASKEGLLQYEQYF.